The 27 T cell receptor beta chains below all came from one sample that was sequenced in a study of human CD8 memory T cell subsets. TCR beta was sequenced from UMI-tagged 5' RACE libraries. From the 5' RACE reads, TCRdb lists one entry per CDR3 protein and no DNA. Recorded for this sample: some 7,000 distinct CDR3 sequences. TPEX cells were early memory CD8+ T cells (CCR7+ PD-1+ TIGIT+) that had exhausted-like traits. Sequencing was performed on CD8+ T cells from PBMCs. The receptors were sampled from a human donor in good health.

The chain combines TRBV28 with TRBJ1-1; TCRdb reports TRBD1, a call that lacks DNA to check it against. Germline CDR1 is MDHEN and CDR2 is SYDVKM. CDR3 length: 15 amino acids. CDR3 loop: CASSFWGEVHTEAFF.

The CDR3 here is CASAGTGVGYTF. J is TRBJ1-2 and V is TRBV2; TCRdb names TRBD1, which stays unverified in the absence of DNA. Per germline, CDR1 SNHLY and CDR2 FYNNEI. The CDR3 covers 12 residues.

The rearrangement joins TRBV15 to TRBJ1-2. Per the germline V gene, CDR1 is LNHNV and CDR2 is YYDKDF (reference sequence). CDR3 length: 15 amino acids. CDR3: CATSRESPGPYGYTF.

This clonotype is deemed medium-sized by its frequency. The rearrangement uses TRBV3-1 and TRBJ2-2; the D call of TRBD2 rests on TCRdb alone, since no DNA is present to check it. The germline V gene has CDR1 LGHDT and CDR2 YNNKEL (reference sequence). The CDR3 runs 16 residues. This CDR3 is CASSPAAGGYTGELFF.

This CDR3 is CASRTLDRGEVGLQYF. V and J are TRBV27 and TRBJ2-7; TCRdb names TRBD1, which stays unverified in the absence of DNA. Germline CDR1 is MNHEY and CDR2 is SMNVEV (reference sequence). The CDR3 covers 16 residues.

The genes are TRBV3-1 and TRBJ2-1; there is no DNA to check the TCRdb D call of TRBD2. CDR1 is LGHDT, CDR2 YNNKEL, per germline (reference sequence). CDR3 length: 15 amino acids. CDR3 sequence reads: CASSRVAGGRDEQFF.

The V and J genes are TRBV15 and TRBJ1-5; checking the TCRdb D call of TRBD1 is not possible without DNA. The CDR3 length is 14 residues. The germline V gene encodes CDR1 LNHNV and CDR2 YYDKDF (reference sequence). CDR3 residues: CATSSDRVSQPQHF.

The gene calls are TRBV29-1 and TRBJ2-7; TCRdb designates TRBD1, a call that cannot be tested without DNA. The germline gives CDR1 SQVTM, CDR2 ANQGSEA. The CDR3 is made up of 14 amino acids. Here the CDR3 reads CSVTSFQGSREQYF.

The chain couples TRBV10-2 to TRBJ1-2; no DNA is available, so the TRBD1 call from TCRdb remains unchecked. Germline V gives CDR1 WSHSY, CDR2 SAAADI. The CDR3 sequence is 15 residues long. The CDR3 region is CASSQGTGAIAGYTF.

The rearrangement uses TRBV19 and TRBJ2-1; TCRdb's D gene call, TRBD1, goes unchecked for lack of DNA. CDR1 is LNHDA and CDR2 is SQIVND in the germline V gene (reference sequence). CDR3 length: 13 residues. The CDR3 region is CASSIVPSNEQFF.

This sequence joins TRBV7-9 and TRBJ2-2. Germline lookup yields CDR1 SEHNR and CDR2 FQNEAQ (reference sequence). There are 18 residues in the CDR3. CDR3 sequence: CASSLGSQPIPNTGELFF.

The chain couples TRBV29-1 to TRBJ2-1; the D gene TCRdb calls, TRBD2, cannot be checked with no DNA. The CDR3 consists of 17 residues. Germline lookup yields CDR1 SQVTM and CDR2 ANQGSEA. The CDR3 spells CSVEEFGSGTNYNEQFF.

This clonotype is called large based on its frequency. The chain has TRBV10-1 and TRBJ1-1; TCRdb's D call of TRBD1 is untestable without DNA. Germline-derived CDR1 and CDR2 are WNHNN and SYGVQD (reference sequence). CDR3 length: 16 amino acids. This chain's CDR3 is CASSEGHRSLNTEAFF.

V is TRBV11-2 and J is TRBJ2-7; TCRdb outputs TRBD2, but without DNA this stays unchecked. Germline CDR1 reads SGHAT; CDR2 reads FQNNGV. The CDR3 spans 12 residues. The CDR3 loop reads CASSWGVNEQYF. Looking up the rest from reference TRBV11-2 and TRBJ2-7 gives the full variable domain: EAGVAQSPRYKIIEKRQSVAFWCNPISGHATLYWYQQILGQGPKLLIQFQNNGVVDDSQLPKDRFSAERLKGVDSTLKIQPAKLEDSAVYLCASSWGVNEQYFGPGTRLTVT.

Frequency places this clonotype as large. This CDR3 reads CSAREELAGEQYF. J is TRBJ2-7 and V is TRBV20-1; the D gene TCRdb calls, TRBD2, cannot be checked with no DNA. CDR1 and CDR2 from the germline V gene are DFQATT and SNEGSKA (reference sequence). The CDR3 is 13 residues long.

The chain uses TRBV7-2 and TRBJ2-3; TCRdb picks TRBD1, but there is no DNA to check that call. CDR1 SGHTA and CDR2 FQGNSA come from the germline V gene. The CDR3 consists of 14 residues. This chain's CDR3 is CASSPGGVTDTQYF.

The genes are TRBV20-1 and TRBJ2-7; TCRdb's assignment of TRBD2 cannot be checked, as there is no DNA. CDR1 DFQATT and CDR2 SNEGSKA come from the germline V gene (reference sequence). The CDR3 totals 13 residues. Here the CDR3 reads CSALADFTYEQYF.

The chain is built from TRBV11-2 and TRBJ2-7. Germline V gene data show CDR1 as SGHAT and CDR2 as FQNNGV. This CDR3 spans 12 amino acids. CDR3 residues: CASSYGFYEQYF.

By frequency, this clonotype registers medium-sized. The chain carries TRBV7-3 and TRBJ1-1. The germline gives CDR1 SGHTA, CDR2 FQGTGA. This CDR3 comprises 18 residues. This chain's CDR3 is CASSLKSWTGGENTEAFF.

This chain links TRBV25-1 with TRBJ2-2; TCRdb names TRBD1, which stays unverified in the absence of DNA. The CDR3 is 14 amino acids. The germline V gene has CDR1 MGHDK and CDR2 SYGVNS. CDR3 residues: CASTPGGGTGELFF.

The genes are TRBV20-1 and TRBJ1-5. The CDR3 sequence is 14 residues long. Per the germline V gene, CDR1 is DFQATT and CDR2 is SNEGSKA (reference sequence). The CDR3 loop is CSAPDLDSNQPQHF.

The chain joins TRBV6-6 to TRBJ2-7; TCRdb calls TRBD1, which cannot be checked without DNA. The CDR3 sequence is 13 residues long. CDR1 and CDR2 (germline): MNHNY, SVGAGI (reference sequence). This CDR3 is CASSNRVRGEQYF.

The chain has TRBV6-1 and TRBJ1-1; the D gene TCRdb calls, TRBD1, cannot be checked with no DNA. The length of the CDR3 is 14 residues. In germline, CDR1 is MNHNS, CDR2 SASEGT. CDR3: CASSGGFWNTEAFF.

This chain joins TRBV30 and TRBJ1-1. The CDR3 totals 14 residues. The germline CDR1 and CDR2 sequences are GTSNPN and SVGIG (reference sequence). The CDR3 region is CAWSPSLMNTEAFF.

This chain links TRBV28 with TRBJ2-1; absent DNA, TCRdb's TRBD1 call cannot be checked. The CDR3 covers 14 residues. Per the germline V gene, CDR1 is MDHEN and CDR2 is SYDVKM. CDR3 amino acids: CASSFRPLEGEQFF.

V gene TRBV7-6 combines with J gene TRBJ1-6; the TCRdb call, TRBD1, lacks DNA for checking. CDR1 is SGHVS, CDR2 FNYEAQ, per germline. This CDR3 contains 14 residues. CDR3 sequence reads: CASSLGEGDSPLHF.

The chain joins TRBV5-1 to TRBJ2-7. Germline CDR1 is SGHRS and CDR2 is YFSETQ. CDR3 length: 15 amino acids. CDR3: CASSIIGKSSYEQYF. The full variable domain, its missing parts supplied by reference TRBV5-1 and TRBJ2-7, is KAGVTQTPRYLIKTRGQQVTLSCSPISGHRSVSWYQQTPGQGLQFLFEYFSETQRNKGNFPGRFSGRQFSNSRSEMNVSTLELGDSALYLCASSIIGKSSYEQYFGPGTRLTVT.